The 32 T cell receptor beta chains reported below all come from one sample, sequenced in a study of cytomegalovirus exposure and HLA in healthy donors. 13 Jbeta primers and 60 Vbeta primers were used for the PCR. Only in-frame clones appear in the TCRdb table, and some are missing; sequencing was by immunoSEQ multiplex PCR. This sample carries tens of thousands of clones, about 78% of them seen once, and the ten largest clones take 9% to 14%. Sequenced sample: PBMCs. Receptor source: a middle-aged woman in good health and CMV-seropositive.

V and J are TRBV18 and TRBJ1-5, with TRBD1 matching over 7 bases. This CDR3 comprises 15 residues. V shed 1 base and J 0 bases; nucleotides not matched to a gene: 0. Germline V gene lookup returns CDR1 KGHSH and CDR2 LQKENI. The CDR3 spells CASSPQGASNQPQHF. The CDR3 DNA reads as TGTGCCAGCTCACCACAGGGGGCTAGCAATCAGCCCCAGCATTTT.

The chain carries TRBV11-1 and TRBJ1-1; TRBD1 might be the D (5 bases). CDR1 is SGHAT and CDR2 is FQDESV in the germline V gene (reference sequence). The length of the CDR3 is 17 residues. V was clipped by 6 bases and J by 4 bases, with 24 bases between them. CDR3 loop: CASSFRFTTTGGTEAFF. In DNA, the CDR3 is TGTGCCAGCAGTTTTCGCTTCACGACCACAGGTGGCACTGAAGCTTTCTTT.

The chain has TRBV5-1 and TRBJ2-7; weak D call: TRBD1 (8 bases). Trimming left V 7 bases short and J 3 bases short, with 23 bases between. Germline loops: CDR1 SGHRS, CDR2 YFSETQ. CDR3 length: 16 amino acids. CDR3 bases: TGCGCCAGCTCTCCGACAGGGGTGGGGGGGAACTACGAGCAGTACTTC. As protein: CASSPTGVGGNYEQYF.

The gene calls are TRBV9 and TRBJ1-2, with TRBD1 matching 9 bases. This CDR3 contains 16 residues. In germline, CDR1 is SGDLS, CDR2 YYNGEE. The junction had 8 bases not matched to a gene; V was cut back by 4 bases and J by 1 base. The CDR3 spells CASSRTTGGVNYGYTF. CDR3 nucleotides: TGTGCCAGCAGCAGAACGACAGGGGGTGTTAACTATGGCTACACCTTC.

This chain joins TRBV7-2 and TRBJ2-5, with no clear D. From germline, CDR1 is SGHTA and CDR2 FQGNSA. The CDR3 has 15 amino acids. V gave up 5 bases and J gave up 5 bases, with 18 bases separating them. The CDR3 DNA follows: TGTGCCAGCAGCCCTCAGCGATCCCCCCGGGAGACCCAGTACTTC. This sequence encodes CASSPQRSPRETQYF.

The chain carries TRBV10-3 and TRBJ1-3; D not resolved. The ends were cut back, 2 bases at V and 4 bases at J, with 15 bases in the middle. CDR1 and CDR2 from the germline V gene are ENHRY and SYGVKD. This CDR3 is built from 16 residues. The CDR3 DNA follows: TGTGCCATCAGTGAGAAGAGGTTGCTCCGGGGAAACACCATATATTTT. It is translated as CAISEKRLLRGNTIYF.

V and J are TRBV10-3 and TRBJ2-2; 12 bases are a match to TRBD1. CDR1 is ENHRY, CDR2 SYGVKD, per germline. V lost 7 bases to trimming and J lost 0 bases; unmatched junction nucleotides: 9. The CDR3 runs to 18 residues. In nucleotides, the CDR3 is TGTGCCATCAATTCCCCGGGGACAGGGGGCCCGAACACCGGGGAGCTGTTTTTT. Translation: CAINSPGTGGPNTGELFF.

V is TRBV30 and J is TRBJ2-3; D is possibly TRBD1 (6 bases). This CDR3 has 14 amino acids. CDR1 GTSNPN and CDR2 SVGIG come from the germline V gene (reference sequence). Trimming stripped 0 bases from V and 2 bases from J, with 9 bases between. The CDR3 DNA is TGTGCCTGGAGTGTACACAGGGACACAGATACGCAGTATTTT. This sequence encodes CAWSVHRDTDTQYF.

The table lists this clone with a few counts. The rearrangement uses TRBV9 and TRBJ1-1; D is perhaps TRBD1 (5 bases). The V gene lost 3 bases and the J gene lost 2 bases, with 17 bases spanning the gap. CDR3 length equals 16 residues. CDR1 is SGDLS, CDR2 YYNGEE, per germline. The CDR3 region is CASSANPREGNTEAFF. Here the CDR3 DNA reads TGTGCCAGCAGCGCAAACCCCAGGGAGGGAAACACTGAAGCTTTCTTT.

The chain has TRBV2 and TRBJ2-5, with 13 positions matching TRBD2. CDR1 and CDR2 (germline): SNHLY, FYNNEI. V lost 5 bases, J lost 2 bases, and 2 bases stayed unmatched. CDR3 size: 15 residues. The CDR3 DNA reads as TGTGCCAGCAGTTTACTAGCGGGGGGGCAAGAGACCCAGTACTTC. It is translated as CASSLLAGGQETQYF.

The V call is TRBV7-9, the J call TRBJ2-1; D remains unclear. Germline V gene data show CDR1 as SEHNR and CDR2 as FQNEAQ (reference sequence). V was clipped by 2 bases and J by 4 bases, with 6 bases between them. CDR3 length: 13 residues. As DNA, the CDR3 is TGTGCCAGCAGCTTAACATTGTACAATGAGCAGTTCTTC. As protein: CASSLTLYNEQFF.

In its sample, this clone was seen a few times. V and J are TRBV27 and TRBJ1-6; a weak D match, TRBD1 (6 bases). Looked up from germline, CDR1 is MNHEY and CDR2 is SMNVEV (reference sequence). This CDR3 has 15 residues. Trimming took off 5 bases at V and 4 bases at J, with 12 bases between the two ends. The CDR3 reads CASSALRGYNSPLHF. CDR3 nucleotide sequence: TGTGCCAGCAGTGCCCTCAGGGGATATAATTCACCCCTCCACTTT.

The table lists this clone with a few counts. Other DNA sequences of this sample code for an identical CDR3. The V and J genes are TRBV2 and TRBJ1-5; tentatively, D is TRBD1 (5 bases). Germline CDR1 reads SNHLY; CDR2 reads FYNNEI. The CDR3 extends over 15 amino acids. V lost 0 bases to trimming and J lost 4 bases, with 10 bases between them. DNA for the CDR3: TGTGCCAGCAGTGAAGCGGGCAGGGATAATCAGCCCCAGCATTTT. Its protein is CASSEAGRDNQPQHF. Using reference TRBV2 and TRBJ1-5 for the parts outside the CDR3, the full variable domain is EPEVTQTPSHQVTQMGQEVILRCVPISNHLYFYWYRQILGQKVEFLVSFYNNEISEKSEIFDDQFSVERPDGSNFTLKIRSTKLEDSAMYFCASSEAGRDNQPQHFGDGTRLSIL.

This sequence joins TRBV7-3 and TRBJ2-1, with TRBD2 matching 8 bases. The CDR3 loop spans 17 amino acids. J gave up 2 bases and V 2 bases, and 8 bases lay outside the gene matches. Per germline, CDR1 SGHTA and CDR2 FQGTGA. CDR3 in DNA: TGTGCCAGCAGCTTATACCCATACGGGGGGGCCTACAATGAGCAGTTCTTC. Translating gives CASSLYPYGGAYNEQFF. The full variable domain, rest sourced from reference TRBV7-3 and TRBJ2-1, is GAGVSQTPSNKVTEKGKYVELRCDPISGHTALYWYRQSLGQGPEFLIYFQGTGAADDSGLPNDRFFAVRPEGSVSTLKIQRTERGDSAVYLCASSLYPYGGAYNEQFFGPGTRLTVL.

The V call is TRBV5-4, the J call TRBJ2-5; 14 bases match TRBD2. V lost 3 bases to trimming and J lost 7 bases; unmatched junction nucleotides: 11. CDR1 and CDR2 from the germline V gene are SGHNT and YYREEE (reference sequence). There are 17 residues in the CDR3. CDR3 sequence reads: CASSSGTSGGILGTQYF. Here the CDR3 DNA reads TGTGCCAGCAGCTCAGGGACTAGCGGGGGTATACTAGGGACCCAGTACTTC.

The chain is built from TRBV29-1 and TRBJ2-7; TRBD1 agrees at 11 bases. The CDR3 runs 14 residues. J gave up 6 bases and V 5 bases, and 9 bases lay outside the gene matches. The germline CDR1 and CDR2 sequences are SQVTM and ANQGSEA. The CDR3 sequence: CSVNGQGADFEQYF. CDR3 sequence (DNA): TGCAGCGTTAACGGACAGGGGGCGGATTTCGAGCAGTACTTC.

This clone has only a few counts. The CDR3 loop reads CASSYGSGDTEAFF. CDR3 in DNA: TGTGCCAGCAGTTACGGGTCGGGAGACACTGAAGCTTTCTTT. The J gene is TRBJ1-1, the V gene TRBV6-6; the D is unclear. The V gene lost 2 bases and the J gene lost 3 bases, with 10 bases spanning the gap. The germline CDR1 and CDR2 sequences are MNHNY and SVGAGI (reference sequence). The CDR3 length is 14 residues.

V gene TRBV10-1 combines with J gene TRBJ1-6, with D unclear. The V gene's germline CDR1 is WNHNN and CDR2 SYGVQD (reference sequence). V was shortened by 3 bases and J by 3 bases, with 9 bases between the two germline ends. This CDR3 is built from 15 residues. CDR3 residues: CASSDGVDYNSPLHF. CDR3 DNA sequence: TGCGCCAGCAGTGACGGGGTCGACTATAATTCACCCCTCCACTTT.

The chain recombines TRBV10-3 with TRBJ1-5, with TRBD1 matching over 12 bases. Trimming removed 0 bases from V and 7 bases from J; junction bases left unmatched: 4. The CDR3 extends over 16 amino acids. Germline values: CDR1 ENHRY, CDR2 SYGVKD. In DNA, the CDR3 is TGTGCCATCAGTGAGTCGGGGGGGACAGGGGGCCAGCCCCAGCATTTT. Its translation: CAISESGGTGGQPQHF.

The CDR3 sequence is CASSAEQGVLYTF. CDR3 in DNA: TGTGCCAGCAGCGCCGAACAGGGAGTACTTTACACCTTC. V usage is TRBV7-2 and J usage is TRBJ1-2; a possible D gene is TRBD1 (6 bases). Germline lookup yields CDR1 SGHTA and CDR2 FQGNSA. This CDR3 has 13 residues. V was clipped by 5 bases and J by 11 bases, with 18 bases between them. Based on the CDR3 plus reference TRBV7-2 and TRBJ1-2, the full variable domain is GAGVSQSPSNKVTEKGKDVELRCDPISGHTALYWYRQSLGQGLEFLIYFQGNSAPDKSGLPSDRFSAERTGGSVSTLTIQRTQQEDSAVYLCASSAEQGVLYTFGSGTRLTVV.

The genes are TRBV10-3 and TRBJ1-2; D gene unclear. The germline CDR1 and CDR2 sequences are ENHRY and SYGVKD. The CDR3 extends over 13 amino acids. V was shortened by 3 bases and J by 2 bases, with 7 bases between the two germline ends. The CDR3, as DNA: TGTGCCATCAGTGATACTACGAACTATGGCTACACCTTC. Encoded protein: CAISDTTNYGYTF.

This sequence joins TRBV4-1 and TRBJ1-3, with 7 bases that match TRBD1. Germline assignment: CDR1 MGHRA and CDR2 YSYEKL. The CDR3 is 16 amino acids. The ends lost 2 bases at V and 2 bases at J; junction bases unmatched: 6. This chain's CDR3 is CASSQRGQTTGNTIYF. In nucleotides, the CDR3 is TGCGCCAGCAGCCAACGGGGACAGACAACTGGAAACACCATATATTTT.

The J gene is TRBJ1-5, the V gene TRBV5-1; tentative D call: TRBD1 (6 bases). V was cut by 3 bases and J by 6 bases, with 19 bases left in between. Germline V gene lookup returns CDR1 SGHRS and CDR2 YFSETQ. This CDR3 spans 16 amino acids. The CDR3 spells CASSSGTLRSGQPQHF. CDR3 bases: TGCGCCAGCAGCTCAGGGACACTTAGGAGCGGTCAGCCCCAGCATTTT. Full variable domain (remainder filled in from reference TRBV5-1 and TRBJ1-5): KAGVTQTPRYLIKTRGQQVTLSCSPISGHRSVSWYQQTPGQGLQFLFEYFSETQRNKGNFPGRFSGRQFSNSRSEMNVSTLELGDSALYLCASSSGTLRSGQPQHFGDGTRLSIL.

The V gene is TRBV10-1, the J gene TRBJ2-3; TRBD2 might be the D (5 bases). The CDR3 loop spans 19 amino acids. The V gene lost 0 bases and the J gene lost 0 bases, with 19 bases spanning the gap. CDR1 and CDR2 (germline): WNHNN, SYGVQD (reference sequence). The chain's CDR3 is CASSESSPVRGSSTDTQYF. CDR3 sequence (DNA): TGCGCCAGCAGTGAGTCGTCACCGGTCCGGGGATCTAGCACAGATACGCAGTATTTT.

The J gene is TRBJ1-1, the V gene TRBV30; 8 positions match TRBD1. The length of the CDR3 is 13 residues. V gave up 3 bases and J gave up 1 base; unmatched junction bases: 1. The germline CDR1 and CDR2 sequences are GTSNPN and SVGIG (reference sequence). CDR3 sequence: CAWRDRANTEAFF. The CDR3 nucleotides read TGTGCCTGGAGGGACAGGGCGAACACTGAAGCTTTCTTT.

The CDR3 spells CASSEGTGYTF. The CDR3 DNA reads TGTGCCAGCAGTGAAGGGACAGGGTACACCTTC. The gene calls are TRBV6-1 and TRBJ1-2; 8 bases fit TRBD1. V lost 1 base to trimming and J lost 11 bases; unmatched junction nucleotides: 0. CDR1 and CDR2 (germline): MNHNS, SASEGT. The CDR3 length is 11 residues.

This chain uses TRBV6-6 with TRBJ1-6; possibly TRBD1 for D (6 bases). CDR1 is MNHNY, CDR2 SVGAGI, per germline (reference sequence). V was trimmed by 2 bases and J by 10 bases, leaving 15 bases between them. The length of the CDR3 is 15 residues. The CDR3 region is CASSYGIQGRSPLHF. CDR3 DNA: TGTGCCAGCAGTTACGGGATACAGGGACGGTCACCCCTCCACTTT.

V is TRBV7-7 and J is TRBJ2-1; 11 positions match TRBD2. CDR1 is SSHAT and CDR2 is FNYEAQ in the germline V gene (reference sequence). The CDR3 has 18 residues. J was trimmed by 6 bases and V by 1 base; bases with no gene match: 11. The CDR3 DNA reads TGTGCCAGCAGCTTAGGGGTTTTATCTAGCGGGGGGTTCAATGAGCAGTTCTTC. Translated: CASSLGVLSSGGFNEQFF.

The count of this clone is one. The V call is TRBV5-5, the J call TRBJ2-7, with 10 bases identical to TRBD1. The CDR3 is 14 amino acids. Germline lookup yields CDR1 SGHKS and CDR2 YYEKEE (reference sequence). Unmatched junction bases numbered 1, after V lost 4 bases and J lost 0 bases. The CDR3 reads CASSRDRGSYEQYF. CDR3 sequence (DNA): TGTGCCAGCAGCCGGGACAGGGGCTCCTACGAGCAGTACTTC.

The chain links TRBV30 to TRBJ2-7; 8 bases map to TRBD1. Trimming removed 2 bases from V and 8 bases from J; junction bases left unmatched: 11. This CDR3 region has 14 residues. The germline V gene has CDR1 GTSNPN and CDR2 SVGIG (reference sequence). The CDR3 region has the DNA TGTGCCTGGAGTTCAGGGACAGGTTGGGAGAAGCAGTACTTC. Translated: CAWSSGTGWEKQYF.

The sample holds one count of this clone. CDR3 bases: TGTGCCAGCAGTTTATTGCAGGGGCTCCCACAAGAGACCCAGTACTTC. It is translated as CASSLLQGLPQETQYF. The chain employs TRBV27 and TRBJ2-5; a weak D match, TRBD1 (6 bases). From germline, CDR1 is MNHEY and CDR2 SMNVEV (reference sequence). The CDR3 covers 16 residues. The V gene lost 1 base and the J gene lost 2 bases, with 14 bases spanning the gap.

This chain connects TRBV25-1 to TRBJ2-5; TRBD1 aligns across 11 bases. The CDR3 totals 15 residues. V shed 5 bases, J shed 7 bases, and the junction held 9 bases outside the gene matches. Germline V CDR1 and CDR2: MGHDK, SYGVNS. The CDR3: CASSRRDRGEGTQYF. CDR3 bases: TGTGCCAGCAGTCGCCGGGACAGGGGGGAAGGGACCCAGTACTTC.